The clone carrying this TCR beta chain was detected ten times or more. Its target is not known. The data were taken from a study of T cells in Graves' hyperthyroidism and ophthalmopathy. Study observations and caveats: Blood shared most expanded thyroid clonotypes above 0.001.

A patient was excluded if there was uncontrolled infection, other autoimmune disease, pregnancy or lactation. Diagnosis rested on symptoms, serum thyroxine and TRAb, thyroid ultrasound, and orbital computed tomography. TCR beta CDR3 regions were amplified from RNA. TCR CDR3 regions were first amplified by RT-PCR with HTBI primers. TCRdb recomputed calls from the multiplex PCR reads with MiXCR, one row per CDR3 protein. Here the sample spans 600,000 to 750,000 distinct CDR3 sequences, 15% to 20% being singletons. V lost 5 bases and J lost 6; bases outside the gene matches: 7. The CDR3 has 16 residues. CDR1 is MDHEN, CDR2 SYDVKM, per germline.

This chain links TRBV28 with TRBJ2-3, with 14 bases matching TRBD2. This clonotype was sampled from a man aged 45-65 years with Graves' hyperthyroidism. Material for sequencing was blood. For the CDR3, the DNA is TGTGCCAGCAGTACGACTAGCGGGAGGGTTTTCGATACGCAGTATTTT. Its translation: CASSTTSGRVFDTQYF.